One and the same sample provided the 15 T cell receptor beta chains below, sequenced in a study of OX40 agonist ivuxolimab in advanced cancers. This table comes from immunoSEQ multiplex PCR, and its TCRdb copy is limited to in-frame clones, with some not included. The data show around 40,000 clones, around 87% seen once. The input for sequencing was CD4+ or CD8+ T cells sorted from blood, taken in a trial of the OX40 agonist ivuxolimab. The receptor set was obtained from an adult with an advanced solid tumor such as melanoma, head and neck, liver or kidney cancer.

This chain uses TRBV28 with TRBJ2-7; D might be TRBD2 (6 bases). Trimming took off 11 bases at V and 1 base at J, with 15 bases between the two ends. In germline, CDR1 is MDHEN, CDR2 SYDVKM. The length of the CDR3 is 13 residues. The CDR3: CAGSSGTSYEQYF. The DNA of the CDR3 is TGTGCCGGCTCGTCAGGGACTTCCTACGAGCAGTACTTC.

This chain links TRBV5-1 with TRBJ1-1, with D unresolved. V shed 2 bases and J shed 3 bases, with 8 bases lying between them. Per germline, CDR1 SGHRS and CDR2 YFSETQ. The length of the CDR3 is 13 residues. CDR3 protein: CASSFNIDTEAFF. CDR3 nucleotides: TGCGCCAGCAGCTTTAACATCGACACTGAAGCTTTCTTT.

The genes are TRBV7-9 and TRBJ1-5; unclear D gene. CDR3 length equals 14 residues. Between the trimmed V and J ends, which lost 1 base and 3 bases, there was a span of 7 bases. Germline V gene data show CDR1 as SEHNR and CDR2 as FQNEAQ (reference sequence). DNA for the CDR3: TGTGCCAGCAGCTTAGAAGGGTTCAATCAGCCCCAGCATTTT. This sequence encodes CASSLEGFNQPQHF.

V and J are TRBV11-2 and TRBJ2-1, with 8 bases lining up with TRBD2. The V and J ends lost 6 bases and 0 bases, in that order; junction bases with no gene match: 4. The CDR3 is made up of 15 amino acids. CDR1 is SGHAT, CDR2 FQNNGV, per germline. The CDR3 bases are TGTGCCAGCAGTCGAAGCGGGAGCTCCTACAATGAGCAGTTCTTC. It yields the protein CASSRSGSSYNEQFF.

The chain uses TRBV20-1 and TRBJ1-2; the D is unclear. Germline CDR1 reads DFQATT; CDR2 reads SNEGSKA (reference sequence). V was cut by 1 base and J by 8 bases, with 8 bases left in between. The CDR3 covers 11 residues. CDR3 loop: CSARGGWGYTF. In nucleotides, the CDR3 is TGCAGTGCTAGAGGGGGTTGGGGCTACACCTTC.

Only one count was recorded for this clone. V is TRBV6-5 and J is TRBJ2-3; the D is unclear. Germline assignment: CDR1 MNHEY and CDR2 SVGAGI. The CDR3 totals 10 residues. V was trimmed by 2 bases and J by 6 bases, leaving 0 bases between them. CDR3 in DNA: TGTGCCAGCAGTTACGATACGCAGTATTTT. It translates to CASSYDTQYF.

CDR3 bases: TGTGCCAGCAGCTCCTCATACAGGGGGCTCAAGTCACCCCTCCACTTT. It yields the protein CASSSSYRGLKSPLHF. The chain couples TRBV5-4 to TRBJ1-6; 9 bases are a match to TRBD1. With V trimmed by 3 bases and J by 10 bases, 11 bases remained unmatched. Germline V gives CDR1 SGHNT, CDR2 YYREEE (reference sequence). The CDR3 has 16 residues. The complete variable domain, with remaining parts taken from reference TRBV5-4 and TRBJ1-6, reads ETGVTQSPTHLIKTRGQQVTLRCSSQSGHNTVSWYQQALGQGPQFIFQYYREEENGRGNFPPRFSGLQFPNYSSELNVNALELDDSALYLCASSSSYRGLKSPLHFGNGTRLTVT.

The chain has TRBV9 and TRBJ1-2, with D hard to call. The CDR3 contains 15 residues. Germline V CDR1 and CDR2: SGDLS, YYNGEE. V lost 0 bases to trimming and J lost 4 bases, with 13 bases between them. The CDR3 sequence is CASSVDDGLIYGYTF. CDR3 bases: TGTGCCAGCAGCGTAGATGACGGGCTCATCTATGGCTACACCTTC.

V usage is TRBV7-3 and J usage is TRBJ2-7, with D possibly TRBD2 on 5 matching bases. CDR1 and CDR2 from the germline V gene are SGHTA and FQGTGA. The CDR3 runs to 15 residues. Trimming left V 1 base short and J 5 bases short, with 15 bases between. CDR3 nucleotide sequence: TGTGCCAGCAGCTTAAATAGAGGGAGAGGGAACGAGCAGTACTTC. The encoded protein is CASSLNRGRGNEQYF.

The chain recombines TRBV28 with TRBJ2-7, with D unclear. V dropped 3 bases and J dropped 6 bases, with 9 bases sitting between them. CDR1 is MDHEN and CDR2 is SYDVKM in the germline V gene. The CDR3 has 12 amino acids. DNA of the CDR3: TGTGCCAGCAGTTTCTCCCAAACCGAGCAGTACTTC. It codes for CASSFSQTEQYF.

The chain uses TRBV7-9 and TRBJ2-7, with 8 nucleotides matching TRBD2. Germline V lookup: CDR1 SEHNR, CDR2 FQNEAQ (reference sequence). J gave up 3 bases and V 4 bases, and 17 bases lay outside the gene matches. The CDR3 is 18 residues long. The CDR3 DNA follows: TGTGCCAGCAGCTCCTTAGCGGGAACCCGAGGATCACTCTACGAGCAGTACTTC. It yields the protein CASSSLAGTRGSLYEQYF.

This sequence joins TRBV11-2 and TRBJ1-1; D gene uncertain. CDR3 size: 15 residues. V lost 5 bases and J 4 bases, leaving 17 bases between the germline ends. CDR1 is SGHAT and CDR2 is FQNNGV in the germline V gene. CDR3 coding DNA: TGTGCCAGCAGCCCCTTTCGGCCGCGGCGCACTGAAGCTTTCTTT. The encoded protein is CASSPFRPRRTEAFF.

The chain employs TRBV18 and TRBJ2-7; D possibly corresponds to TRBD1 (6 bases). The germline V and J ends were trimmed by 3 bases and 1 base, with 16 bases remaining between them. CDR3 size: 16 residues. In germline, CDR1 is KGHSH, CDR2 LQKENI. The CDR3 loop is CASSPLRGTNSYEQYF. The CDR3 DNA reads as TGTGCCAGCTCACCTCTCCGTGGGACAAATTCCTACGAGCAGTACTTC.

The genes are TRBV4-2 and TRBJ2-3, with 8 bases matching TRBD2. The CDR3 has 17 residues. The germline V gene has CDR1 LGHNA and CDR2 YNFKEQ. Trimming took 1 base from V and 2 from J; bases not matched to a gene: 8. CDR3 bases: TGTGCCAGCAGCCAAGGCGGCGTGCGGGAGGACACAGATACGCAGTATTTT. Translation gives CASSQGGVREDTDTQYF.

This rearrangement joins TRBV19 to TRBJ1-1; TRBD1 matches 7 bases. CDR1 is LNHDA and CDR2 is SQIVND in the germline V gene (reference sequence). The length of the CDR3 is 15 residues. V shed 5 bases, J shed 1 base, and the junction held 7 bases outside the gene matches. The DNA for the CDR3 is TGTGCCAGTAGTCTTCAGACAGGGACGAACACTGAAGCTTTCTTT. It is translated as CASSLQTGTNTEAFF. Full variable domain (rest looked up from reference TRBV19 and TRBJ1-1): DGGITQSPKYLFRKEGQNVTLSCEQNLNHDAMYWYRQDPGQGLRLIYYSQIVNDFQKGDIAEGYSVSREKKESFPLTVTSAQKNPTAFYLCASSLQTGTNTEAFFGQGTRLTVV.